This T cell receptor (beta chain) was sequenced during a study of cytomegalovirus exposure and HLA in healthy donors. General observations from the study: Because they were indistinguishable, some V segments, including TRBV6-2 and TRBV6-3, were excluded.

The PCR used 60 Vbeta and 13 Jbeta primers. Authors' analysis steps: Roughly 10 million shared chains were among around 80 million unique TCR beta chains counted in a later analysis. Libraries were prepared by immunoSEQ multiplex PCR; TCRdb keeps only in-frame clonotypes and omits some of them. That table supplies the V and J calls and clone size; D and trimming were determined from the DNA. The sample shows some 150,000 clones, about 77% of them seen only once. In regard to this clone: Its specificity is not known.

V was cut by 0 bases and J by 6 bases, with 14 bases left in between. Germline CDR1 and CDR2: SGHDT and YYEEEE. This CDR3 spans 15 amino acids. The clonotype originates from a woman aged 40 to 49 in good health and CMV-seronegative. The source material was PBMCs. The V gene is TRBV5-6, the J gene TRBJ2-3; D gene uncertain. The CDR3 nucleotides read TGTGCCAGCAGCTTGGGCGAGGTACACACTGATACGCAGTATTTT. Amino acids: CASSLGEVHTDTQYF.